The 2 T cell receptor beta chains listed next were all sequenced from one sample in a study of shared clonotypes between healthy human individuals. Repertoires were generated with immunoSEQ multiplex PCR, while TCRdb's copy carries only in-frame clones and drops some. The sample yields roughly 2 million clones, over 85% seen once. CD45RO-negative, CCR7-selected cells formed the naive CD8 fraction, which excluded terminally differentiated effector memory CD45RA+ cells. Source material: naive CD8+ T cells sorted from blood. Receptors were obtained from a man between 18 and 35 years old in good health.

The CDR3 region is CASSNGQGYTDTQYF. In DNA form, the CDR3 reads TGTGCCAGCAGTAATGGACAGGGGTACACAGATACGCAGTATTTT. This chain connects TRBV27 to TRBJ2-3; 9 nucleotides match TRBD1. The CDR3 length is 15 residues. V dropped 5 bases and J dropped 2; count of bases not matched to a gene: 5. CDR1 is MNHEY, CDR2 SMNVEV, per germline (reference sequence).

The chain employs TRBV6-6 and TRBJ2-1, with TRBD1 matching 9 bases. After removal of 2 bases from V and 7 bases from J, the junction contained 9 bases not matched to a gene. Per germline, CDR1 MNHNY and CDR2 SVGAGI (reference sequence). This CDR3 contains 16 residues. As DNA, the CDR3 is TGTGCCAGCAGTTACCTCCGGGACAGGGTGGGGAATGAGCAGTTCTTC. This encodes CASSYLRDRVGNEQFF.